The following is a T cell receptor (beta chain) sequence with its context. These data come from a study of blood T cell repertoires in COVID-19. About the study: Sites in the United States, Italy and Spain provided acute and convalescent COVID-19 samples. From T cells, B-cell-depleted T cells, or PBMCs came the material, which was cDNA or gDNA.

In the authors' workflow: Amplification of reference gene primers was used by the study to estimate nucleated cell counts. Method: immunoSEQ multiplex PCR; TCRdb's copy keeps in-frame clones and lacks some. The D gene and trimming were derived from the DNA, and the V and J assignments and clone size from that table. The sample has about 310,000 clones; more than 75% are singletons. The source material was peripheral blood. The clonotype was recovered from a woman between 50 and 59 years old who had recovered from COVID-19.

CDR3 residues: CASSSRATGHTEAFF. Here the CDR3 DNA reads TGTGCCAGCAGTTCCCGGGCGACAGGGCATACTGAAGCTTTCTTT. This rearrangement joins TRBV6-5 to TRBJ1-1; TRBD1 aligns across 7 bases. The CDR3 spans 15 residues. V gave up 4 bases and J gave up 5 bases; unmatched junction bases: 10. Germline lookup yields CDR1 MNHEY and CDR2 SVGAGI.